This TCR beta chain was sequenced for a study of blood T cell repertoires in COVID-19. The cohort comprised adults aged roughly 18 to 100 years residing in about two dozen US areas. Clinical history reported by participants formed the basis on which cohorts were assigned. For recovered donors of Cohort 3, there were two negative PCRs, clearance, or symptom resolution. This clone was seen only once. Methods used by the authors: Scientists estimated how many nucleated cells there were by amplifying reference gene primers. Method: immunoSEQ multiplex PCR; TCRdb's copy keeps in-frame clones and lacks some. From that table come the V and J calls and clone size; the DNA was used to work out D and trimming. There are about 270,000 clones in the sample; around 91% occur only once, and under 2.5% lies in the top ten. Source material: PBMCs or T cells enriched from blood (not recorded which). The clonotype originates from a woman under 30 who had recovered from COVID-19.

The CDR3 bases are TGTGCCAGCAGCTCCCGAGGGGGACGGAGCTATGGCTACACCTTC. This translates into CASSSRGGRSYGYTF. The V call is TRBV28, the J call TRBJ1-2; a weak D match, TRBD1 (6 bases). This CDR3 comprises 15 residues. The V and J ends lost 6 bases and 4 bases respectively, with 18 bases between them. Germline lookup yields CDR1 MDHEN and CDR2 SYDVKM.